The 4 T cell receptor beta chains listed next were all sequenced from one sample in a study of shared clonotypes between healthy human individuals. Clones were read by immunoSEQ multiplex PCR, and TCRdb kept only the in-frame ones, dropping some. The repertoire has about 680,000 clones, around 73% of them found once; the top ten carry around 2%. The specimen was memory CD4+ T cells sorted from blood. The subset here: CD45RA-negative fraction. The receptors originated from a woman in her 30s in good health.

The gene calls are TRBV7-2 and TRBJ2-6, with D hard to call. The CDR3 loop spans 16 amino acids. Germline V lookup: CDR1 SGHTA, CDR2 FQGNSA. Trimming left V 0 bases short and J 1 base short, with 7 bases between. Written as DNA, the CDR3 is TGTGCCAGCAGCTTAGCAGGTGCTTCTGGGGCCAACGTCCTGACTTTC. Residues: CASSLAGASGANVLTF.

The chain combines TRBV19 with TRBJ2-5; 12 bases match TRBD2. V shed 7 bases and J 5 bases; nucleotides not matched to a gene: 17. The germline CDR1 and CDR2 sequences are LNHDA and SQIVND (reference sequence). The CDR3 is 18 residues long. CDR3 loop: CASTPGVPSGRAGETQYF. CDR3 DNA sequence: TGTGCCAGTACTCCCGGAGTACCTAGCGGGAGGGCCGGGGAGACCCAGTACTTC.

The rearrangement links TRBV27 to TRBJ2-5, with D possibly TRBD2 on 5 matching bases. This CDR3 region has 14 residues. Germline V gene sequence: CDR1 MNHEY, CDR2 SMNVEV (reference sequence). V lost 0 bases, J lost 3 bases, and 8 bases lay in between. CDR3 in DNA: TGTGCCAGCAGTTTATCGTGGCGGGAAGAGACCCAGTACTTC. Amino acids: CASSLSWREETQYF.

The chain is built from TRBV19 and TRBJ1-2; a possible D gene is TRBD1 (6 bases). V was clipped by 5 bases and J by 2 bases, with 12 bases between them. Germline V gives CDR1 LNHDA, CDR2 SQIVND (reference sequence). The CDR3 covers 14 residues. The CDR3 loop reads CASSPDRLNYGYTF. CDR3 nucleotides: TGTGCCAGTAGTCCCGACAGGCTAAACTATGGCTACACCTTC. Combining the CDR3 with reference TRBV19 and TRBJ1-2 gives the whole variable domain DGGITQSPKYLFRKEGQNVTLSCEQNLNHDAMYWYRQDPGQGLRLIYYSQIVNDFQKGDIAEGYSVSREKKESFPLTVTSAQKNPTAFYLCASSPDRLNYGYTFGSGTRLTVV.